This T cell receptor beta chain was recovered during a study of Ad26.COV2.S vaccination and SARS-CoV-2 variants. Study-level results: Vaccine and placebo recipients had similar non-spike TCR breadth. Quantification of TCR breadth and depth may have yielded underestimates of total T cell responses.

A word on this clone: Antigen specificity is unknown.

Profiled with immunoSEQ multiplex PCR; TCRdb holds only in-frame clones, not every one. The sample contains 450,000 to 550,000 clones, around 89% of which appear only once. Treatment noted: 15 to 20 received Ad26.COV2.S at low or high dose, single or two shots; about 5 received placebo; per-sample allocation not given. Sample collection was performed on day 63 after the first vaccine or placebo injection. Trimming took 1 base from V and 0 from J, leaving 7 bases between them. Germline CDR1 and CDR2: KGHSH and LQKENI. This CDR3 contains 15 residues. This chain links TRBV18 with TRBJ1-5; the D is unclear. The receptor was isolated from a person aged 18-65 years who received the Ad26.COV2.S COVID-19 vaccine or a placebo. The specimen comprised peripheral blood, sampled in a trial of Ad26.COV2.S vaccine versus placebo. CDR3 protein: CASSPQSASNQPQHF. The CDR3 coding sequence is TGTGCCAGCTCACCACAGTCAGCTAGCAATCAGCCCCAGCATTTT.